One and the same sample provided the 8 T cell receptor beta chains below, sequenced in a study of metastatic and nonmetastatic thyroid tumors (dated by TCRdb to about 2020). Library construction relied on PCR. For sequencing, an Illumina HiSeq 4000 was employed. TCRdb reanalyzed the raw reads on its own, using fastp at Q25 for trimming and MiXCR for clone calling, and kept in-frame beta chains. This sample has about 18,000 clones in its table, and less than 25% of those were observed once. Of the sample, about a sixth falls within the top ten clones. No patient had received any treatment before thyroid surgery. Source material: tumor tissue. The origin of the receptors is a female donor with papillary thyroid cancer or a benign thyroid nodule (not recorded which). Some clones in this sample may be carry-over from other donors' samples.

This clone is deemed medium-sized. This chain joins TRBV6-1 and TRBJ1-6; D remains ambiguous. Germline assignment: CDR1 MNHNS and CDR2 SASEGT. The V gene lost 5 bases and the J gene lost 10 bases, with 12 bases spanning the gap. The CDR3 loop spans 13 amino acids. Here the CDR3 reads CASSSPPISPLHF. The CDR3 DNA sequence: TGTGCCAGCAGTTCACCTCCCATCTCACCCCTCCACTTT.

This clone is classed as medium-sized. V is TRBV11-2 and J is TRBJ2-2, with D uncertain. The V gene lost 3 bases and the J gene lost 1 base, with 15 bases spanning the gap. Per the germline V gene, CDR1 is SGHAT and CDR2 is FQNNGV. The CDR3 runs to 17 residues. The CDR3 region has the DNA TGTGCCAGCAGCTTTAATCTTTTCAAGCGGAACACCGGGGAGCTGTTTTTT. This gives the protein CASSFNLFKRNTGELFF.

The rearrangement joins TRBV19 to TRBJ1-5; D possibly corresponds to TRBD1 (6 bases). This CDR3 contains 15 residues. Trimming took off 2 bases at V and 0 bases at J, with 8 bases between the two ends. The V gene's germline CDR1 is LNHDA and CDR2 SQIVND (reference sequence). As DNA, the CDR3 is TGTGCCAGTAGTATAACAGGGCGTAGCAATCAGCCCCAGCATTTT. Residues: CASSITGRSNQPQHF.

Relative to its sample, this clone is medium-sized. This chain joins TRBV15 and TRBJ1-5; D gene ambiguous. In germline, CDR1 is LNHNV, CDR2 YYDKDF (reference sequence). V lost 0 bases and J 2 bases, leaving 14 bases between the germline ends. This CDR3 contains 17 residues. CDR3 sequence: CATSRDYGPGGNQPQHF. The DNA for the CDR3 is TGTGCCACCAGCAGAGATTACGGACCAGGAGGCAATCAGCCCCAGCATTTT.

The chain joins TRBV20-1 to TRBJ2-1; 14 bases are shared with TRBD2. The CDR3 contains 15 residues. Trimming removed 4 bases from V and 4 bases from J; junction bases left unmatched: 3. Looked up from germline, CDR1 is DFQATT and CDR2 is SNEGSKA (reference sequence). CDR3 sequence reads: CSATGLAGGYNEQFF. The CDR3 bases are TGCAGTGCTACCGGACTAGCGGGGGGTTACAATGAGCAGTTCTTC.

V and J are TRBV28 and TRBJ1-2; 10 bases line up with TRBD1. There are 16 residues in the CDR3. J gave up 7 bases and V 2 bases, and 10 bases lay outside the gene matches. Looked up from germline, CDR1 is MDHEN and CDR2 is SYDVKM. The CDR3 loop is CASSLVAATGGFGYTF. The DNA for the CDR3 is TGTGCCAGCAGTTTAGTTGCGGCGACAGGGGGCTTTGGCTACACCTTC.

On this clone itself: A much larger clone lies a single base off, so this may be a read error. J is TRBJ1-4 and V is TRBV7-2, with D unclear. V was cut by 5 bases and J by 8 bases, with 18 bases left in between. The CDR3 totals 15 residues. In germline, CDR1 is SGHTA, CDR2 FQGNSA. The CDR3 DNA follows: TGTGCCAGCAGCGCGACGGGGAGCGGCCACGAAAAACTGTTTTTT. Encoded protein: CASSATGSGHEKLFF.

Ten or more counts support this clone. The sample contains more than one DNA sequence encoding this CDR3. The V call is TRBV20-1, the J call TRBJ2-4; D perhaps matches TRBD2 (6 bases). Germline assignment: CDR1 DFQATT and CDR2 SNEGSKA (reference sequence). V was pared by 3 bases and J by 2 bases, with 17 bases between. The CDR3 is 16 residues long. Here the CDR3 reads CSASDPRGPTKNIQYF. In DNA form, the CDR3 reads TGCAGTGCTAGTGACCCGCGGGGCCCAACCAAAAACATTCAGTACTTC.